This entry features one T cell receptor (beta chain) sequence. The source of the sample is a study of OX40 agonist ivuxolimab in advanced cancers. V lost 4 bases, J lost 1 base, and 4 bases stayed unmatched. The germline V gene has CDR1 LNHDA and CDR2 SQIVND (reference sequence). The CDR3 consists of 16 residues. The assay was immunoSEQ multiplex PCR, and TCRdb's table has in-frame clones only and misses some. The sample includes around 76,000 clones, about 90% seen only once; the top ten take around 0.56%. The rearrangement links TRBV19 to TRBJ2-2; 9 bases are shared with TRBD2. The material was CD4+ or CD8+ T cells sorted from blood, obtained in a trial of the OX40 agonist ivuxolimab. The clonotype originates from an adult with an advanced solid tumor such as melanoma, head and neck, liver or kidney cancer. The CDR3 spells CASSKLAGMNTGELFF. The CDR3 DNA follows: TGTGCCAGTAGTAAACTAGCGGGCATGAACACCGGGGAGCTGTTTTTT.